One sample yielded the 8 T cell receptor beta chains listed below, sequenced in a study of blood T cells in healthy people across ages (dated by TCRdb to about 2015). Library prep was done by 5' RACE. Sequencing took place on an Illumina HiSeq 2500. A second PCR of roughly 7 to 11 cycles was performed with a sample-barcoded 5' primer and a J-beta primer mix. Using fastp at Q25 and MiXCR, TCRdb reprocessed the public reads and kept productive beta chains. CDR3 protein duplicates are merged, each entry listing the most common genes and DNA. Here the sample has some 1.4 million distinct CDR3 sequences; 42% occur a single time. Around 8% of the sample is taken by the ten largest. Material: blood. These receptors came from a woman under 30 in good health.

The chain uses TRBV5-1 and TRBJ1-1; the D is unclear. Per germline, CDR1 SGHRS and CDR2 YFSETQ. With 4 bases removed from V and 3 bases from J, the gap between germline ends came to 13 bases. The CDR3 is 14 amino acids. The CDR3 region is CASSLPGSHTEAFF. CDR3 in DNA: TGCGCCAGCAGCCTACCCGGGTCCCACACTGAAGCTTTCTTT. Drawing the rest from reference TRBV5-1 and TRBJ1-1, the complete variable domain is KAGVTQTPRYLIKTRGQQVTLSCSPISGHRSVSWYQQTPGQGLQFLFEYFSETQRNKGNFPGRFSGRQFSNSRSEMNVSTLELGDSALYLCASSLPGSHTEAFFGQGTRLTVV.

This clonotype occurred a few times. This chain links TRBV5-8 with TRBJ2-7; D is unresolved. CDR3 length equals 18 residues. V lost 2 bases and J 2 bases, leaving 23 bases between the germline ends. Germline CDR1 SGHTS, CDR2 YDEGEE. CDR3 bases: TGTGCCAGCAGCTTAGGAACCAGAAAATCCGGCGTGGCCTACGAGCAGTACTTC. Translating it yields CASSLGTRKSGVAYEQYF.

The J gene is TRBJ2-3, the V gene TRBV12-3 or TRBV12-4; D possibly corresponds to TRBD1 (5 bases). Trimming left V 7 bases short and J 3 bases short, with 11 bases between. This CDR3 has 13 amino acids. In DNA, the CDR3 is TGTGCCAGCACCCTTGGGGCTACAGATACGCAGTATTTT. Translating it yields CASTLGATDTQYF.

The rearrangement uses TRBV24-1 and TRBJ2-3, with D tentatively TRBD2 (7 bases). Germline-derived CDR1 and CDR2 are KGHDR and SFDVKD. Trimming stripped 5 bases from V and 6 bases from J, with 23 bases between. This CDR3 spans 17 amino acids. This CDR3 is CATSAPPGGGGSDTQYF. The DNA for the CDR3 is TGTGCCACCAGTGCCCCCCCGGGCGGGGGCGGTTCGGATACGCAGTATTTT.

The chain couples TRBV20-1 to TRBJ2-5; 11 bases are shared with TRBD2. Germline CDR1 is DFQATT and CDR2 is SNEGSKA (reference sequence). The V segment lost 5 bases and the J segment 1 base; nucleotides outside the gene matches: 6. The CDR3 spans 15 residues. The CDR3: CSAPRLAGSQETQYF. DNA for the CDR3: TGCAGTGCTCCGCGACTAGCGGGGTCCCAAGAGACCCAGTACTTC.

The V gene is TRBV30, the J gene TRBJ1-4, with D perhaps TRBD1 (6 bases). Germline CDR1 and CDR2: GTSNPN and SVGIG (reference sequence). The germline V and J ends were trimmed by 2 bases and 8 bases, with 9 bases remaining between them. The CDR3 is 12 residues long. CDR3 residues: CAWSRGAEKLFF. The CDR3 bases are TGTGCCTGGAGTCGGGGGGCGGAAAAACTGTTTTTT.

V usage is TRBV7-2 and J usage is TRBJ2-7; D is perhaps TRBD1 (6 bases). Germline values: CDR1 SGHTA, CDR2 FQGNSA. The CDR3 spans 14 residues. The V and J ends lost 4 bases and 1 base respectively, with 11 bases between them. The CDR3 nucleotides read TGTGCCAGCAGCTCAGGGGTAGGGTCCTACGAGCAGTACTTC. Its translation: CASSSGVGSYEQYF.

The genes are TRBV4-1 and TRBJ2-3, with TRBD2 identical over 9 bases. The CDR3 length is 19 residues. Per germline, CDR1 MGHRA and CDR2 YSYEKL. J gave up 5 bases and V 2 bases, and 17 bases lay outside the gene matches. The CDR3 DNA reads as TGCGCCAGCAGCCAAACCCTGACTACGGCGGGGGGGCCCGGAGATACGCAGTATTTT. Translated: CASSQTLTTAGGPGDTQYF.